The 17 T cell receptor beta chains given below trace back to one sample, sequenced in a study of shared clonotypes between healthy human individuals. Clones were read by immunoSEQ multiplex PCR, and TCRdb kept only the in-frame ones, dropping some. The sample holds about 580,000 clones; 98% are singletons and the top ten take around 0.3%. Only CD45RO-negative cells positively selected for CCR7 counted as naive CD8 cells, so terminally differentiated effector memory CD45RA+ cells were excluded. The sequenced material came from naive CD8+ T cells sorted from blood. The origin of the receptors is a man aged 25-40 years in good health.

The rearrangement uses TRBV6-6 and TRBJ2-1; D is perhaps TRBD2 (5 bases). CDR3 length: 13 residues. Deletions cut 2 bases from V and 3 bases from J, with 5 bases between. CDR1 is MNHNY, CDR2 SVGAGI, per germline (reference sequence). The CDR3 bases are TGTGCCAGCAGTTACCGGGACTACAATGAGCAGTTCTTC. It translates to CASSYRDYNEQFF.

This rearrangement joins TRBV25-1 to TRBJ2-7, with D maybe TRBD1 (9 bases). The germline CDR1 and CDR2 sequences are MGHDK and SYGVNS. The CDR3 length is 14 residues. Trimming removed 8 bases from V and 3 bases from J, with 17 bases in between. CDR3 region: CASAGGQGGYEQYF. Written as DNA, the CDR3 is TGTGCCAGCGCGGGGGGACAGGGAGGCTACGAGCAGTACTTC.

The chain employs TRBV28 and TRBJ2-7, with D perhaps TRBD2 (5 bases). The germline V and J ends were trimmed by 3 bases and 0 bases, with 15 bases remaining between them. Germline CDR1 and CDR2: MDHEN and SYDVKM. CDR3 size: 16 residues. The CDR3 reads CASSFPAVAFSYEQYF. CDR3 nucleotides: TGTGCCAGCAGTTTCCCGGCGGTAGCGTTCTCCTACGAGCAGTACTTC.

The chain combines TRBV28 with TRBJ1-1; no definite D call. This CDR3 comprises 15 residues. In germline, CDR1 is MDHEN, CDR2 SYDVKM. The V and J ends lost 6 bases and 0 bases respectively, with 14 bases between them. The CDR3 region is CASSNSPELNTEAFF. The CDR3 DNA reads TGTGCCAGCAGCAACTCTCCCGAGTTGAACACTGAAGCTTTCTTT.

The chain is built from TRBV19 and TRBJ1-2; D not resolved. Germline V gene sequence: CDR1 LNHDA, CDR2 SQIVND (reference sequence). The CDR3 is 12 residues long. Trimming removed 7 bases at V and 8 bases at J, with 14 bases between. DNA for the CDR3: TGTGCCAGTAAATGGGGATCAGGAGGCTACACCTTC. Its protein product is CASKWGSGGYTF. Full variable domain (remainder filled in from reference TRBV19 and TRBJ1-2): DGGITQSPKYLFRKEGQNVTLSCEQNLNHDAMYWYRQDPGQGLRLIYYSQIVNDFQKGDIAEGYSVSREKKESFPLTVTSAQKNPTAFYLCASKWGSGGYTFGSGTRLTVV.

The DNA for the CDR3 is TGTGCCAGCAGTGAAGGGAGGTGGAGCAATCAGCCCCAGCATTTT. It specifies CASSEGRWSNQPQHF. The V and J genes are TRBV2 and TRBJ1-5; D gene ambiguous. Per germline, CDR1 SNHLY and CDR2 FYNNEI. Trimming removed 1 base at V and 1 base at J, with 8 bases between. CDR3 length equals 15 residues.

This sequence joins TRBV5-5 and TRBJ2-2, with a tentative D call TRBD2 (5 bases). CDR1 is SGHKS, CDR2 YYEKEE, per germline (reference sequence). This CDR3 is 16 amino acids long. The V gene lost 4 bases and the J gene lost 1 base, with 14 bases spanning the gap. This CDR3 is CASSQDWTGNTGELFF. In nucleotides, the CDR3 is TGTGCCAGCAGCCAGGACTGGACTGGGAACACCGGGGAGCTGTTTTTT.

CDR3 bases: TGTGCCACCAGCGACAGAACGGGCTACGAGCAGTACTTC. Translated: CATSDRTGYEQYF. The V call is TRBV15, the J call TRBJ2-7; perhaps TRBD1 as D (5 bases). Germline CDR1 LNHNV, CDR2 YYDKDF (reference sequence). V lost 5 bases and J 3 bases, leaving 11 bases between the germline ends. This CDR3 is built from 13 residues.

The chain's CDR3 is CASSLARGDEKLFF. CDR3 bases: TGTGCCAGCAGCTTAGCCCGAGGAGATGAAAAACTGTTTTTT. The rearrangement uses TRBV7-8 and TRBJ1-4; no clear D gene. The CDR3 spans 14 residues. Trimming stripped 0 bases from V and 6 bases from J, with 8 bases between. From germline, CDR1 is SGHVS and CDR2 FQNEAQ.

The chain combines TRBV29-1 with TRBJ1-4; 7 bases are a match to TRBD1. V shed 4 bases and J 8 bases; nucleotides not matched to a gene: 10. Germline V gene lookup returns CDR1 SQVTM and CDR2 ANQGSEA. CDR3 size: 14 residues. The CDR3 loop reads CSVGVPGGGEKLFF. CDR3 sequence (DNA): TGCAGCGTTGGAGTTCCAGGAGGGGGCGAAAAACTGTTTTTT.

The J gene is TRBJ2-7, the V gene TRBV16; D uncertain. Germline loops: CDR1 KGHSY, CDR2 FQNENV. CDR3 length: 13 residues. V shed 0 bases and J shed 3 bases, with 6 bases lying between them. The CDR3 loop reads CASSQSSDYEQYF. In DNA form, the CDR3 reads TGTGCCAGCAGCCAATCTAGTGACTACGAGCAGTACTTC.

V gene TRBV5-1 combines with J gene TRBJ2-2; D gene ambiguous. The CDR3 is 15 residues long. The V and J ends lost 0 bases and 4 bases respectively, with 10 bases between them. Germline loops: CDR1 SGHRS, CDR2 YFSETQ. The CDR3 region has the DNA TGCGCCAGCAGCTTGGGGACCCGAGGCACCGGGGAGCTGTTTTTT. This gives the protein CASSLGTRGTGELFF.

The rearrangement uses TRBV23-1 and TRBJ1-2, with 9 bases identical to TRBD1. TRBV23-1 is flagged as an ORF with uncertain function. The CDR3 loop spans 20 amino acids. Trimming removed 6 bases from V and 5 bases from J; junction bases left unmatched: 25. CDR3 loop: CASRSSHRDRVRRASYGYTF. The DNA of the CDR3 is TGCGCCAGCAGATCATCTCACCGGGACAGGGTTCGTCGGGCGAGTTATGGCTACACCTTC.

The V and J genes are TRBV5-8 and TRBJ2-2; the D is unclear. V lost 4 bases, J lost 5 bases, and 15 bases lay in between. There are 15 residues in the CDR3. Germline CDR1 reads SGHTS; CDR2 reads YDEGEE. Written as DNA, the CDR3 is TGTGCCAGCAGCCCCGATGGAAGTAAAACCGGGGAGCTGTTTTTT. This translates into CASSPDGSKTGELFF.

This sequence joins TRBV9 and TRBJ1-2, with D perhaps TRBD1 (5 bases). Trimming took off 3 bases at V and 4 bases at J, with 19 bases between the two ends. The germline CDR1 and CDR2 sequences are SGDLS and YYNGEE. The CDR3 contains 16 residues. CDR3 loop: CASSDATGTAIYGYTF. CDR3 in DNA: TGTGCCAGCAGCGACGCCACTGGGACGGCGATCTATGGCTACACCTTC.

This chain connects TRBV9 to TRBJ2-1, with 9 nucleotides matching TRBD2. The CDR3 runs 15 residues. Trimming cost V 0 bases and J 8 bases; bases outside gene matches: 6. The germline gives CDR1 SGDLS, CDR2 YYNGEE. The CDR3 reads CASSVDGSGSDEQFF. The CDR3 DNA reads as TGTGCCAGCAGCGTAGATGGTAGCGGGAGTGATGAGCAGTTCTTC.

The CDR3 sequence is CASSYPTQGVWETQYF. The CDR3 DNA sequence: TGTGCCAGCAGCTATCCCACACAGGGTGTGTGGGAGACCCAGTACTTC. This chain joins TRBV7-8 and TRBJ2-5, with D possibly matching TRBD1 (6 bases). CDR1 is SGHVS and CDR2 is FQNEAQ in the germline V gene. This CDR3 is built from 16 residues. V was pared by 4 bases and J by 5 bases, with 20 bases between.